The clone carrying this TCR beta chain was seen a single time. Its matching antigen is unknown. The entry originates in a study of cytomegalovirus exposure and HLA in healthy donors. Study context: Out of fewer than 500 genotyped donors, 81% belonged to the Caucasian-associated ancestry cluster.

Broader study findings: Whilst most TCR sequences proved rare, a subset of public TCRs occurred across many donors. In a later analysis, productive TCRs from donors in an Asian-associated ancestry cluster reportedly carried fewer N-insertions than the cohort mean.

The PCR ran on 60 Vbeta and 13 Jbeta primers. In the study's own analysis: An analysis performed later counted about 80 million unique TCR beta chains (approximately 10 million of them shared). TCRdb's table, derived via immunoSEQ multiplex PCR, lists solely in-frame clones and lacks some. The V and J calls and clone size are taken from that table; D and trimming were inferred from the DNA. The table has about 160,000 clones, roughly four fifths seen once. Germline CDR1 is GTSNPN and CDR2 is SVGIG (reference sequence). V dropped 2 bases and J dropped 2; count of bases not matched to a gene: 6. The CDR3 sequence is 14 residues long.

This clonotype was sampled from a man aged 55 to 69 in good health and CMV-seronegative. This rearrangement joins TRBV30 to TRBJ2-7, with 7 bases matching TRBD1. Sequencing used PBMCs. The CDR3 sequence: CAWSSRTGTYEQYF. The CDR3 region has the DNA TGTGCCTGGAGTTCTCGGACAGGAACCTACGAGCAGTACTTC.